A single sample is the source of the 21 T cell receptor beta chains below, sequenced in a study of breast tumors, draining lymph nodes, adjacent tissues. In TCRdb, the multiplex PCR reads were re-called with MiXCR into one record per CDR3 protein. The data hold over 250,000 distinct CDR3 sequences, with about 30% observed a single time. The lymph nodes were axillary draining lymph nodes from breast cancer patients. Sequenced material: axillary lymph node tissue. The receptor source for this set is a female donor with breast cancer. Some clones in this sample may be carry-over from other donors' samples.

This clonotype appeared many times. This chain connects TRBV6-1 to TRBJ1-2; 7 bases agree with TRBD1. The CDR3 consists of 14 residues. Germline V CDR1 and CDR2: MNHNS, SASEGT. Trimming removed 6 bases from V and 8 bases from J; junction bases left unmatched: 12. DNA of the CDR3: TGTGCCAGCAGGCCGACAGGGCTTCAACGGGGCTACACCTTC. It specifies CASRPTGLQRGYTF.

The sample holds many counts of this clonotype. The chain recombines TRBV14 with TRBJ2-1; D is unresolved. CDR3 length: 13 residues. Trimming removed 1 base at V and 6 bases at J, with 7 bases between. CDR1 is SGHDN and CDR2 is FVKESK in the germline V gene. CDR3 sequence: CASSQVIRNEQFF. CDR3 DNA sequence: TGTGCCAGCAGCCAAGTTATACGCAATGAGCAGTTCTTC. The full variable domain, in which reference TRBV14 and TRBJ2-1 provide the parts outside the CDR3, is EAGVTQFPSHSVIEKGQTVTLRCDPISGHDNLYWYRRVMGKEIKFLLHFVKESKQDESGMPNNRFLAERTGGTYSTLKVQPAELEDSGVYFCASSQVIRNEQFFGPGTRLTVL.

The chain combines TRBV19 with TRBJ2-5, with a possible D match to TRBD1 (5 bases). The CDR3 is made up of 15 amino acids. Trimming cost V 1 base and J 1 base, with 10 bases left between them. Germline loops: CDR1 LNHDA, CDR2 SQIVND (reference sequence). The DNA of the CDR3 is TGTGCCAGTAGTATAGGGGCAGGGCTCCAAGAGACCCAGTACTTC. This gives the protein CASSIGAGLQETQYF.

The sample holds many counts of this clonotype. The chain is built from TRBV10-3 and TRBJ2-7; 8 positions match TRBD1. The CDR3 contains 14 residues. V lost 3 bases and J lost 6; bases outside the gene matches: 7. From germline, CDR1 is ENHRY and CDR2 SYGVKD. CDR3 coding DNA: TGTGCCATCAGTGAATCCAGGGGGCGTGGCGAGCAGTACTTC. Protein: CAISESRGRGEQYF.

This clonotype was seen at least ten times. The rearrangement uses TRBV19 and TRBJ2-5, with 12 bases identical to TRBD2. Trimming took 4 bases from V and 5 from J; bases not matched to a gene: 8. CDR3 size: 16 residues. Germline V gene data show CDR1 as LNHDA and CDR2 as SQIVND (reference sequence). The chain's CDR3 is CASSRRLAGVGETQYF. The CDR3 coding sequence is TGTGCCAGTAGTAGAAGACTAGCGGGAGTAGGGGAGACCCAGTACTTC.

Notes on this clonotype: At one of its ends the junction is not consistent with the germline gene, which may arise from a read error. This chain joins TRBV5-4 and TRBJ1-6; D is possibly TRBD1 (5 bases). CDR1 is SGHNT and CDR2 is YYREEE in the germline V gene (reference sequence). The CDR3 is made up of 15 amino acids. CDR3 DNA: TGCGCCAGCAGCTTGCCGACAGCGGGCGGTTCACCCCTCCACTTT. Translated, it gives CASSLPTAGGSPLHF.

This clonotype was detected ten times or more. V usage is TRBV12-3 or TRBV12-4 and J usage is TRBJ2-7; 10 bases line up with TRBD2. The CDR3 contains 13 residues. After removal of 8 bases from V and 4 bases from J, the junction contained 5 bases not matched to a gene. For the CDR3, the DNA is TGTGCCAGCCGACCTAGCGGGGGATACGAGCAGTACTTC. Translated: CASRPSGGYEQYF.

Comments on this clonotype: This may be a read error: a much more frequent sequence differs by one nucleotide. The rearrangement joins TRBV12-5 to TRBJ2-7; the D gene could be TRBD1 or TRBD2 (5 bases each). CDR1 is LGHNT and CDR2 is FRNRAP in the germline V gene. V was trimmed by 7 bases and J by 0 bases, leaving 7 bases between them. The CDR3 runs to 12 residues. The CDR3 protein is CASARGSYEQYF. CDR3 sequence (DNA): TGTGCTAGTGCGAGGGGCTCCTACGAGCAGTACTTC.

V usage is TRBV6-2 or TRBV6-3 and J usage is TRBJ2-5; TRBD2 matches at 9 bases. This CDR3 spans 19 amino acids. V lost 0 bases and J lost 5; bases outside the gene matches: 16. The germline CDR1 and CDR2 sequences are MNHEY and SVGEGT. The CDR3, as DNA: TGTGCCAGCAGTTACTCGAGGCAGGGGCGAGAGCTAGCGGGGGAGACCCAGTACTTC. This gives the protein CASSYSRQGRELAGETQYF.

This clonotype came up a few times. A much larger clone lies a single base off, so this may be a read error. The V call is TRBV6-5, the J call TRBJ2-5; D remains ambiguous. Germline CDR1 reads MNHEY; CDR2 reads SVGAGI. This CDR3 has 12 residues. V was pared by 6 bases and J by 4 bases, with 9 bases between. CDR3 nucleotides: TGTGCCAGCAGGCCGGGTCTAGAGACCCAGTACTTC. This gives the protein CASRPGLETQYF.

The table lists this clonotype with many counts. This chain links TRBV20-1 with TRBJ2-3; D is ambiguous. From germline, CDR1 is DFQATT and CDR2 SNEGSKA (reference sequence). CDR3 length equals 12 residues. The ends were cut back, 0 bases at V and 6 bases at J, with 7 bases in the middle. CDR3 nucleotides: TGCAGTGCTAGAGATCCCCCGGATACGCAGTATTTT. This gives the protein CSARDPPDTQYF.

V is TRBV6-5 and J is TRBJ2-5, with 11 bases that match TRBD2. The V gene's germline CDR1 is MNHEY and CDR2 SVGAGI. This CDR3 spans 14 amino acids. V was clipped by 6 bases and J by 5 bases; unmatched bases: 5. The CDR3 DNA reads as TGTGCCAGCAGACTAGCGGGAGATTTGGAGACCCAGTACTTC. As protein: CASRLAGDLETQYF.

In its sample, this clonotype was seen a few times. A single base separates this from a much larger clone, so it may be a read error. The CDR3 end shows no conserved phenylalanine or tryptophan, and so a read error is likely. This sequence joins TRBV20-1 and TRBJ2-1, with TRBD2 identical over 12 bases. This CDR3 region has 14 residues. Per the germline V gene, CDR1 is DFQATT and CDR2 is SNEGSKA (reference sequence). The V and J ends lost 2 bases and 8 bases, in that order; junction bases with no gene match: 4. In DNA form, the CDR3 reads TGCAGTGCTAGACGGCTAGCGGGAGGGGATGAGCAGTTCCTC. It yields the protein CSARRLAGGDEQFL.

This clonotype was seen at least ten times. The chain carries TRBV5-8 and TRBJ1-2; no clear D gene. The CDR3 sequence is 15 residues long. Trimming stripped 0 bases from V and 3 bases from J, with 12 bases between. Germline CDR1 SGHTS, CDR2 YDEGEE. The CDR3 protein is CASSLVPAGDYGYTF. CDR3 bases: TGTGCCAGCAGCTTGGTTCCCGCAGGAGACTATGGCTACACCTTC.

This sequence joins TRBV28 and TRBJ2-7; D gene ambiguous. Germline V gene lookup returns CDR1 MDHEN and CDR2 SYDVKM. V dropped 4 bases and J dropped 5 bases, with 12 bases sitting between them. The length of the CDR3 is 13 residues. The CDR3 bases are TGTGCCAGCAGTTCCAGGAACTGGGACGAGCAGTACTTC. This translates into CASSSRNWDEQYF.

V gene TRBV9 combines with J gene TRBJ2-3; 9 bases are shared with TRBD1. From germline, CDR1 is SGDLS and CDR2 YYNGEE. The V gene end was trimmed by 2 bases and the J gene end by 4 bases; junction bases not matched to a gene: 8. This CDR3 contains 16 residues. CDR3 region: CASSVGTGYIADTQYF. For the CDR3, the DNA is TGTGCCAGCAGCGTCGGGACAGGGTATATTGCAGATACGCAGTATTTT.

This clonotype was observed at least ten times. The genes are TRBV12-3 or TRBV12-4 and TRBJ2-3; D gene ambiguous. The CDR3 has 15 amino acids. Deletions cut 3 bases from V and 2 bases from J, with 12 bases between. CDR3 protein: CASSLLAATTDTQYF. The CDR3 nucleotides read TGTGCCAGCAGTTTGTTGGCAGCTACCACAGATACGCAGTATTTT.

This clonotype was counted between two and nine times. The chain joins TRBV3-1 to TRBJ2-3, with 11 bases aligning to TRBD2. The V and J ends lost 6 bases and 2 bases, in that order; junction bases with no gene match: 16. There are 19 residues in the CDR3. Germline V gene data show CDR1 as LGHDT and CDR2 as YNNKEL (reference sequence). The DNA of the CDR3 is TGTGCCAGCAGTCGAATCGCCGTAGCGGGAGGGCCGGTCACAGATACGCAGTATTTT. Translation gives CASSRIAVAGGPVTDTQYF.

Remarks on this clonotype: This may stem from a read error, because a much larger clone lies one nucleotide away. This chain connects TRBV7-9 to TRBJ1-2; the match to TRBD1 covers 11 bases. Looked up from germline, CDR1 is SEHNR and CDR2 is FQNEAQ (reference sequence). This CDR3 comprises 15 residues. DNA for the CDR3: TGCGCCAGCAGCCAAGATTGGGACAGGGGGTATGGCTACCCCTTC. Protein product: CASSQDWDRGYGYPF.

Notes on this clonotype: One end of the junction is discordant with germline, which a read error may explain. The rearrangement uses TRBV6-6 and TRBJ2-7; D gene ambiguous. This CDR3 contains 14 residues. CDR1 and CDR2 from the germline V gene are MNHNY and SVGAGI (reference sequence). This CDR3 reads CASSHSGDVGEQYF. CDR3 sequence (DNA): TGTGCCAGCAGTCACTCTGGGGATGTGGGCGAGCAGTACTTC.

This clonotype has only a few counts. The rearrangement joins TRBV18 to TRBJ1-2, with 12 bases lining up with TRBD1. The CDR3 loop spans 14 amino acids. The trim removed 4 bases at V and 8 bases at J, leaving 5 bases unmatched. Germline V gene data show CDR1 as KGHSH and CDR2 as LQKENI. The CDR3 DNA reads as TGTGCCAGCTCACGGGACAGGGGGCGGAAGGGCTACACCTTC. Amino acid sequence: CASSRDRGRKGYTF.